Following are 28 T cell receptor beta chains from one sample sequenced in a study of cytomegalovirus exposure and HLA in healthy donors. PCR primers comprised 60 Vbeta and 13 Jbeta primers. Sequencing was performed with immunoSEQ multiplex PCR; in TCRdb, only in-frame clones are kept and a portion is missing. Here the sample spans approximately 250,000 clones, more than 70% being singletons. Sequencing input: PBMCs. All receptors come from a boy between 10 and 17 years old in good health and CMV-seronegative.

V is TRBV20-1 and J is TRBJ2-1, with no clear D. The CDR3 totals 10 residues. Germline values: CDR1 DFQATT, CDR2 SNEGSKA (reference sequence). Trimming shortened V by 3 bases and J by 9 bases, and 6 bases separated the two germline ends. CDR3 nucleotide sequence: TGCAGTGCTAGCGGTGCTGAGCAGTTCTTC. Its translation: CSASGAEQFF.

The chain has TRBV29-1 and TRBJ2-1; possible D gene TRBD2, 7 bases. From germline, CDR1 is SQVTM and CDR2 ANQGSEA. With 4 bases removed from V and 3 bases from J, the gap between germline ends came to 16 bases. The CDR3 consists of 15 residues. In DNA, the CDR3 is TGCAGCGTTGCCCCGGGCGGGGGCCGCTACAATGAGCAGTTCTTC. Its protein product is CSVAPGGGRYNEQFF.

CDR3: CASREAGTKYGYTF. For the CDR3, the DNA is TGTGCCAGCAGGGAAGCGGGGACGAAGTATGGCTACACCTTC. V is TRBV5-4 and J is TRBJ1-2; a possible D gene is TRBD1 (5 bases). The CDR3 contains 14 residues. Germline V lookup: CDR1 SGHNT, CDR2 YYREEE (reference sequence). V was trimmed by 5 bases and J by 5 bases, leaving 16 bases between them.

The chain couples TRBV5-1 to TRBJ2-5; 9 positions match TRBD2. V lost 0 bases to trimming and J lost 0 bases; unmatched junction nucleotides: 3. From germline, CDR1 is SGHRS and CDR2 YFSETQ. The CDR3 extends over 16 amino acids. The CDR3 loop is CASSLGPSGNQETQYF. CDR3 sequence (DNA): TGCGCCAGCAGCTTGGGACCTAGCGGGAACCAAGAGACCCAGTACTTC.

The chain has TRBV14 and TRBJ1-4; D is perhaps TRBD1 (5 bases). The V and J ends lost 3 bases and 5 bases respectively, with 10 bases between them. Germline V gene data show CDR1 as SGHDN and CDR2 as FVKESK. The CDR3 runs to 14 residues. CDR3 DNA: TGTGCCAGCAGCCACCTGGACACCAATGAAAAACTGTTTTTT. Translation gives CASSHLDTNEKLFF.

The J gene is TRBJ2-5, the V gene TRBV4-1; TRBD2 is a possible D gene (5 bases). Germline V gene lookup returns CDR1 MGHRA and CDR2 YSYEKL. V shed 6 bases and J shed 7 bases, with 36 bases lying between them. The CDR3 contains 20 residues. For the CDR3, the DNA is TGCGCCAGCAGTCTTATTAACATGGTCGCGGCAGGAGGTATGATTGCGACCCAGTACTTC. Translation: CASSLINMVAAGGMIATQYF.

The rearrangement links TRBV7-6 to TRBJ2-5, with TRBD1 matching 8 bases. V trimming: 1 base; J trimming: 7 bases; junction bases outside the gene matches: 8. This CDR3 is built from 15 residues. The V gene's germline CDR1 is SGHVS and CDR2 FNYEAQ. The CDR3 is CASSLGTGKRGTQYF. CDR3 in DNA: TGTGCCAGCAGCTTAGGGACAGGGAAGCGTGGGACCCAGTACTTC.

V and J are TRBV19 and TRBJ1-2; 8 bases align to TRBD1. The V and J ends lost 4 bases and 4 bases, in that order; junction bases with no gene match: 8. Germline V CDR1 and CDR2: LNHDA, SQIVND (reference sequence). The length of the CDR3 is 15 residues. The CDR3 loop is CASSTRTGSLYGYTF. CDR3 in DNA: TGTGCCAGTAGTACACGGACAGGGTCCCTCTATGGCTACACCTTC.

This clone was seen a few times. The chain carries TRBV15 and TRBJ1-5; D unclear. The germline V gene encodes CDR1 LNHNV and CDR2 YYDKDF (reference sequence). The CDR3 length is 14 residues. V lost 4 bases and J lost 4, with 11 bases in between. The CDR3 DNA follows: TGTGCCACCAGCAAGGTGAGAGGGAATCAGCCCCAGCATTTT. This sequence encodes CATSKVRGNQPQHF.

The chain is built from TRBV5-1 and TRBJ2-5, with 10 nucleotides matching TRBD2. The CDR3 runs 16 residues. V dropped 2 bases and J dropped 0; count of bases not matched to a gene: 4. CDR1 and CDR2 (germline): SGHRS, YFSETQ. The CDR3 nucleotides read TGCGCCAGCAGCTTAAGTAGCGGGGGGTACCAAGAGACCCAGTACTTC. Its translation is CASSLSSGGYQETQYF.

The chain employs TRBV4-1 and TRBJ1-2; perhaps TRBD1 as D (6 bases). Germline V CDR1 and CDR2: MGHRA, YSYEKL. The V end was cut by 2 bases, the J end by 4 bases, with 14 bases between. The CDR3 runs to 15 residues. CDR3 DNA sequence: TGCGCCAGCAGCCAACGAGTCGGACAGATCTATGGCTACACCTTC. Its protein is CASSQRVGQIYGYTF.

This rearrangement joins TRBV6-5 to TRBJ2-7, with 7 nucleotides matching TRBD2. After removal of 5 bases from V and 5 bases from J, the junction contained 12 bases not matched to a gene. The CDR3 covers 15 residues. Looked up from germline, CDR1 is MNHEY and CDR2 is SVGAGI. CDR3 sequence: CASSAQRGGGHEQYF. CDR3 nucleotide sequence: TGTGCCAGCAGTGCGCAGCGGGGAGGCGGTCACGAGCAGTACTTC.

The V gene is TRBV5-4, the J gene TRBJ2-1, with TRBD2 matching over 7 bases. CDR3 length: 16 residues. Trimming at V came to 4 bases and at J to 3 bases, leaving 10 bases not matched to a gene. Germline V gene data show CDR1 as SGHNT and CDR2 as YYREEE (reference sequence). CDR3 loop: CASSQDGLVHYNEQFF. In nucleotides, the CDR3 is TGTGCCAGCAGCCAAGATGGACTAGTGCACTACAATGAGCAGTTCTTC. Full variable domain (remainder filled in from reference TRBV5-4 and TRBJ2-1): ETGVTQSPTHLIKTRGQQVTLRCSSQSGHNTVSWYQQALGQGPQFIFQYYREEENGRGNFPPRFSGLQFPNYSSELNVNALELDDSALYLCASSQDGLVHYNEQFFGPGTRLTVL.

V usage is TRBV5-1 and J usage is TRBJ2-5, with D maybe TRBD2 (5 bases). V was clipped by 0 bases and J by 0 bases, with 12 bases between them. From germline, CDR1 is SGHRS and CDR2 YFSETQ. CDR3 size: 16 residues. This CDR3 reads CASSLAPEVYQETQYF. CDR3 nucleotide sequence: TGCGCCAGCAGCTTGGCCCCGGAGGTGTACCAAGAGACCCAGTACTTC.

This clone has only one observation. The chain combines TRBV19 with TRBJ2-3; D is undetermined. Per the germline V gene, CDR1 is LNHDA and CDR2 is SQIVND (reference sequence). Deletions cut 4 bases from V and 0 bases from J, with 11 bases between. The CDR3 length is 15 residues. CDR3 in amino acids: CASSKQQLSTDTQYF. DNA for the CDR3: TGTGCCAGTAGTAAACAGCAACTGAGCACAGATACGCAGTATTTT.

CDR3 amino acids: CARNTLGGAGIYYGYTF. The CDR3 nucleotides are TGTGCCAGAAACACTCTGGGAGGGGCAGGGATTTACTATGGCTACACCTTC. This chain joins TRBV5-3 and TRBJ1-2, with D perhaps TRBD1 (5 bases). TRBV5-3 qualifies as an ORF whose function is uncertain. The ends were cut back, 6 bases at V and 3 bases at J, with 24 bases in the middle. CDR3 length: 17 residues.

The chain recombines TRBV7-8 with TRBJ2-1; 10 positions agree with TRBD1. J gave up 3 bases and V 8 bases, and 7 bases lay outside the gene matches. The germline V gene has CDR1 SGHVS and CDR2 FQNEAQ. The CDR3 runs to 15 residues. The CDR3 region has the DNA TGTGCCAGCGGAGGACAGGGGGAGATCTACAATGAGCAGTTCTTC. Translated: CASGGQGEIYNEQFF.

This clone has just one count. The rearrangement links TRBV18 to TRBJ2-3, with 7 bases identical to TRBD2. The CDR3 covers 14 residues. Looked up from germline, CDR1 is KGHSH and CDR2 is LQKENI. The V and J ends lost 3 bases and 2 bases, in that order; junction bases with no gene match: 2. This CDR3 reads CASSPAGDTDTQYF. CDR3 coding DNA: TGTGCCAGCTCACCGGCGGGAGACACAGATACGCAGTATTTT.

The chain links TRBV11-3 to TRBJ2-7; TRBD1 matches at 9 bases. Trimming cost V 1 base and J 2 bases; bases outside gene matches: 6. CDR3 size: 16 residues. Germline V gives CDR1 SGHNT, CDR2 YENEEA. The CDR3 region is CASSLVPGQGPYEQYF. CDR3 DNA: TGTGCCAGCAGCTTAGTCCCCGGACAGGGGCCCTACGAGCAGTACTTC.

DNA for the CDR3: TGTGCCAGCTCACCCGGACAGGGGAATTCACCCCTCCACTTT. It translates to CASSPGQGNSPLHF. V is TRBV18 and J is TRBJ1-6; TRBD1 aligns across 9 bases. Germline loops: CDR1 KGHSH, CDR2 LQKENI. J was trimmed by 7 bases and V by 3 bases; bases with no gene match: 1. CDR3 length equals 14 residues. Combining the CDR3 with reference TRBV18 and TRBJ1-6 gives the whole variable domain NAGVMQNPRHLVRRRGQEARLRCSPMKGHSHVYWYRQLPEEGLKFMVYLQKENIIDESGMPKERFSAEFPKEGPSILRIQQVVRGDSAAYFCASSPGQGNSPLHFGNGTRLTVT.

Remarks on this clone: Mismatch with germline at one junction end may stem from a read error. Other DNA variants within this sample encode the same CDR3. The chain uses TRBV2 and TRBJ1-4, with D possibly matching TRBD1 (5 bases). Germline V gene lookup returns CDR1 SNHLY and CDR2 FYNNEI. The CDR3 contains 15 residues. The CDR3 reads CASSNRRGEREKLFF. CDR3 nucleotides: TGCGCCAGCAGTAATAGACGGGGGGAACGAGAAAAACTGTTTTTT. Full variable domain (missing parts from reference TRBV2 and TRBJ1-4): EPEVTQTPSHQVTQMGQEVILRCVPISNHLYFYWYRQILGQKVEFLVSFYNNEISEKSEIFDDQFSVERPDGSNFTLKIRSTKLEDSAMYFCASSNRRGEREKLFFGSGTQLSVL.

The chain employs TRBV5-1 and TRBJ1-3; 7 bases map to TRBD1. The germline gives CDR1 SGHRS, CDR2 YFSETQ. V trimming: 0 bases; J trimming: 0 bases; junction bases outside the gene matches: 3. This CDR3 is 16 amino acids long. Here the CDR3 DNA reads TGCGCCAGCAGCTTGGGGGACAGATACTCTGGAAACACCATATATTTT. Translation gives CASSLGDRYSGNTIYF.

The chain has TRBV5-1 and TRBJ1-3, with D hard to call. Germline V gene lookup returns CDR1 SGHRS and CDR2 YFSETQ. V lost 3 bases to trimming and J lost 0 bases, with 10 bases between them. The length of the CDR3 is 15 residues. The CDR3 loop reads CASSSGPSSGNTIYF. In DNA, the CDR3 is TGCGCCAGCAGCTCCGGTCCGAGCTCTGGAAACACCATATATTTT.

This clone was observed a few times. The V call is TRBV19, the J call TRBJ2-7; TRBD2 matches 8 bases. Germline trimming cut 3 bases from V and 6 bases from J; bases unmatched to any gene: 7. Germline V gives CDR1 LNHDA, CDR2 SQIVND (reference sequence). This CDR3 is 14 amino acids long. The CDR3 DNA sequence: TGTGCCAGTAGTATCAAAGCCCGGGGGGGCGAGCAGTACTTC. This codes for CASSIKARGGEQYF.

V and J are TRBV19 and TRBJ2-5, with 7 bases lining up with TRBD1. CDR1 is LNHDA and CDR2 is SQIVND in the germline V gene (reference sequence). V was pared by 3 bases and J by 2 bases, with 0 bases of the junction left unmatched. The CDR3 sequence is 13 residues long. The CDR3 spells CASSMGQQETQYF. The DNA for the CDR3 is TGTGCCAGTAGTATGGGACAGCAAGAGACCCAGTACTTC.

This chain joins TRBV9 and TRBJ2-2; TRBD2 is a possible D gene (5 bases). Per the germline V gene, CDR1 is SGDLS and CDR2 is YYNGEE. The CDR3 is 14 amino acids. V lost 4 bases and J lost 1, with 8 bases in between. The CDR3 DNA follows: TGTGCCAGCAGCTCTGGACTGAACACCGGGGAGCTGTTTTTT. This encodes CASSSGLNTGELFF.

This clone has just a few counts. The rearrangement links TRBV19 to TRBJ2-7; possibly TRBD1 for D (6 bases). The V end was cut by 10 bases, the J end by 1 base, with 11 bases between. The CDR3 covers 12 residues. Germline V lookup: CDR1 LNHDA, CDR2 SQIVND (reference sequence). CDR3 residues: CATSDSSYEQYF. The CDR3 region has the DNA TGTGCCACTTCGGACAGTTCCTACGAGCAGTACTTC.

V and J are TRBV7-8 and TRBJ1-4; 7 positions agree with TRBD1. This CDR3 region has 15 residues. The V and J ends lost 3 bases and 5 bases, in that order; junction bases with no gene match: 6. Germline V CDR1 and CDR2: SGHVS, FQNEAQ. The chain's CDR3 is CASSLWTGVNEKLFF. The CDR3 DNA follows: TGTGCCAGCAGCTTGTGGACAGGTGTCAATGAAAAACTGTTTTTT.